The next 25 T cell receptor beta chains were all read from a single sample in a study of Ad26.COV2.S vaccination and SARS-CoV-2 variants. Treatment specified: 19 received Ad26.COV2.S at low or high dose, single or two shots; about 5 received placebo; per-sample allocation not given. Day 63 following the first vaccine or placebo injection was when the samples were taken. This table comes from immunoSEQ multiplex PCR, and its TCRdb copy is limited to in-frame clones, with some not included. The profile shows around 300,000 clones, 80% to 90% of them singletons. Material: peripheral blood, obtained in a trial of Ad26.COV2.S vaccine versus placebo. The receptors here all came from a person aged 18 to 65 who received the Ad26.COV2.S COVID-19 vaccine or a placebo.

V is TRBV27 and J is TRBJ1-2, with 8 bases lining up with TRBD1. From germline, CDR1 is MNHEY and CDR2 SMNVEV (reference sequence). The trim removed 0 bases at V and 4 bases at J, leaving 10 bases unmatched. The CDR3 extends over 17 amino acids. The CDR3 nucleotides are TGTGCCAGCAGTTTATCGAGGGGGGCAGGGGGCATCTATGGCTACACCTTC. Translating gives CASSLSRGAGGIYGYTF.

V and J are TRBV4-3 and TRBJ2-3, with 8 bases aligning to TRBD2. CDR1 is LGHNA and CDR2 is YSLEER in the germline V gene. This CDR3 has 18 residues. V lost 1 base, J lost 0 bases, and 9 bases stayed unmatched. DNA of the CDR3: TGCGCCAGCAGCCAAGTTTGGGCGGGGGGACGGAGCACAGATACGCAGTATTTT. This translates into CASSQVWAGGRSTDTQYF.

The genes are TRBV7-2 and TRBJ2-5; D uncertain. The germline V gene has CDR1 SGHTA and CDR2 FQGNSA. The CDR3 runs to 12 residues. V was cut by 2 bases and J by 5 bases, with 6 bases left in between. The CDR3 bases are TGTGCCAGCAGCTTACTATCCGAGACCCAGTACTTC. This codes for CASSLLSETQYF.

This sequence joins TRBV27 and TRBJ1-6; 11 nucleotides align to TRBD1. Germline loops: CDR1 MNHEY, CDR2 SMNVEV (reference sequence). The CDR3 runs 17 residues. V trimming: 0 bases; J trimming: 7 bases; junction bases outside the gene matches: 5. In DNA form, the CDR3 reads TGTGCCAGCAGTTTATCCGGGACAGGGGGATTCAATTCACCCCTCCACTTT. Protein product: CASSLSGTGGFNSPLHF.

The genes are TRBV28 and TRBJ2-7; 9 nucleotides agree with TRBD2. CDR1 MDHEN and CDR2 SYDVKM come from the germline V gene. CDR3 size: 14 residues. J gave up 4 bases and V 7 bases, and 8 bases lay outside the gene matches. CDR3 sequence reads: CASIPGLAPYEQYF. CDR3 coding DNA: TGTGCCAGCATCCCGGGACTAGCACCATACGAGCAGTACTTC. Full variable domain (missing parts from reference TRBV28 and TRBJ2-7): DVKVTQSSRYLVKRTGEKVFLECVQDMDHENMFWYRQDPGLGLRLIYFSYDVKMKEKGDIPEGYSVSREKKERFSLILESASTNQTSMYLCASIPGLAPYEQYFGPGTRLTVT.

Within the sample, this clone is medium-sized. V is TRBV19 and J is TRBJ1-1, with TRBD1 as a possible D gene (6 bases). CDR3 length: 16 amino acids. Trimming cost V 0 bases and J 0 bases, with 11 bases left between them. Germline lookup yields CDR1 LNHDA and CDR2 SQIVND (reference sequence). The CDR3 is CASSIEEGGLNTEAFF. Written as DNA, the CDR3 is TGTGCCAGTAGTATAGAGGAAGGGGGTTTGAACACTGAAGCTTTCTTT.

This clone was detected once. This CDR3 reads CASSVPLGQGRPLGNEKLFF. The CDR3 DNA follows: TGTGCCAGCAGCGTACCCCTGGGGCAGGGGCGACCCTTGGGGAATGAAAAACTGTTTTTT. V and J are TRBV13 and TRBJ1-4; perhaps TRBD1 as D (6 bases). This CDR3 is 20 amino acids long. Trimming shortened V by 5 bases and J by 5 bases, and 30 bases separated the two germline ends. Germline CDR1 is PRHDT and CDR2 is FYEKMQ (reference sequence).

The gene calls are TRBV11-2 and TRBJ2-1, with TRBD2 as a possible D gene (5 bases). The length of the CDR3 is 14 residues. Germline CDR1 reads SGHAT; CDR2 reads FQNNGV. V gave up 1 base and J gave up 4 bases, with 8 bases separating them. The CDR3 loop is CASSLVGRYNEQFF. The CDR3 region has the DNA TGTGCCAGCAGCTTAGTTGGGAGATACAATGAGCAGTTCTTC.

The rearrangement links TRBV5-4 to TRBJ1-4; D is perhaps TRBD1 (6 bases). With 3 bases removed from V and 4 bases from J, the gap between germline ends came to 13 bases. In germline, CDR1 is SGHNT, CDR2 YYREEE (reference sequence). The CDR3 covers 15 residues. The CDR3 reads CASSSTGKINEKLFF. The CDR3 nucleotides read TGTGCCAGCAGCTCCACAGGGAAAATTAATGAAAAACTGTTTTTT.

The chain recombines TRBV6-2 or TRBV6-3 with TRBJ2-6; D remains ambiguous. The CDR3 has 19 amino acids. The germline CDR1 and CDR2 sequences are MNHEY and SVGEGT. V shed 2 bases and J shed 0 bases, with 17 bases lying between them. Written as DNA, the CDR3 is TGTGCCAGCAGTTACAGGCCGCTCGGCCGGGTCTCTGGGGCCAACGTCCTGACTTTC. It encodes CASSYRPLGRVSGANVLTF.

This clone was recorded only once. The V call is TRBV28, the J call TRBJ1-5, with TRBD1 as a possible D gene (6 bases). Germline values: CDR1 MDHEN, CDR2 SYDVKM. V lost 7 bases and J lost 3, with 10 bases in between. The CDR3 has 13 residues. This CDR3 is CASTGVNNQPQHF. In DNA, the CDR3 is TGTGCCAGCACAGGGGTTAACAATCAGCCCCAGCATTTT.

The rearrangement joins TRBV25-1 to TRBJ1-6; D possibly corresponds to TRBD1 (5 bases). The CDR3 has 15 amino acids. Germline CDR1 reads MGHDK; CDR2 reads SYGVNS. V was shortened by 3 bases and J by 9 bases, with 15 bases between the two germline ends. Here the CDR3 reads CASSETRAGVSPLHF. CDR3 sequence (DNA): TGTGCCAGCAGTGAGACAAGAGCGGGGGTTTCACCCCTCCACTTT.

The genes are TRBV19 and TRBJ2-7, with TRBD1 matching 7 bases. Trimming at V came to 6 bases and at J to 2 bases, leaving 7 bases not matched to a gene. Looked up from germline, CDR1 is LNHDA and CDR2 is SQIVND (reference sequence). This CDR3 comprises 14 residues. The chain's CDR3 is CASSPRDSPYEQYF. DNA of the CDR3: TGTGCCAGTAGCCCCAGGGACAGCCCCTACGAGCAGTACTTC.

The rearrangement joins TRBV4-3 to TRBJ1-5, with TRBD1 matching 7 bases. Germline V CDR1 and CDR2: LGHNA, YSLEER. Losses at the gene ends were 0 bases for V and 3 bases for J; bases not matched to a gene: 5. The CDR3 has 16 amino acids. The CDR3 DNA sequence: TGCGCCAGCAGCCAAGACAGGGGGAATTTCAATCAGCCCCAGCATTTT. This sequence encodes CASSQDRGNFNQPQHF.

The rearrangement links TRBV4-2 to TRBJ2-3; 10 nucleotides line up with TRBD2. Germline CDR1 reads LGHNA; CDR2 reads YNFKEQ. The trim removed 4 bases at V and 5 bases at J, leaving 3 bases unmatched. The CDR3 contains 14 residues. CDR3 sequence: CASSPAGGIDTQYF. CDR3 nucleotide sequence: TGTGCCAGCAGCCCAGCGGGAGGGATAGATACGCAGTATTTT.

This clone showed up just once. The CDR3 DNA is TGTGCCAGCAGCCAGCCGGGACAGGGTATGAACACTGAAGCTTTCTTT. Protein: CASSQPGQGMNTEAFF. V and J are TRBV4-2 and TRBJ1-1; TRBD1 matches 9 bases. Losses at the gene ends were 3 bases for V and 0 bases for J; bases not matched to a gene: 5. The germline V gene has CDR1 LGHNA and CDR2 YNFKEQ. This CDR3 is built from 16 residues.

This chain joins TRBV29-1 and TRBJ2-5; D is ambiguous. Germline values: CDR1 SQVTM, CDR2 ANQGSEA. Between the trimmed V and J ends, which lost 1 base and 5 bases, there was a span of 8 bases. CDR3 length: 12 residues. The CDR3 coding sequence is TGCAGCGTTGAAGGGGTTCTGGAGACCCAGTACTTC. Its protein product is CSVEGVLETQYF. The full variable domain, in which reference TRBV29-1 and TRBJ2-5 provide the parts outside the CDR3, is SAVISQKPSRDICQRGTSLTIQCQVDSQVTMMFWYRQQPGQSLTLIATANQGSEATYESGFVIDKFPISRPNLTFSTLTVSNMSPEDSSIYLCSVEGVLETQYFGPGTRLLVL.

The V call is TRBV28, the J call TRBJ1-2; 8 nucleotides agree with TRBD1. The CDR3 length is 16 residues. The V and J ends lost 5 bases and 4 bases, in that order; junction bases with no gene match: 12. The germline V gene encodes CDR1 MDHEN and CDR2 SYDVKM. DNA for the CDR3: TGTGCCAGCAGTCCCCAAACAGGGGGTTTTATCTATGGCTACACCTTC. Protein sequence: CASSPQTGGFIYGYTF.

The V call is TRBV24-1, the J call TRBJ2-5; 7 nucleotides align to TRBD1. Germline values: CDR1 KGHDR, CDR2 SFDVKD. This CDR3 contains 15 residues. The junction had 3 bases not matched to a gene; V was cut back by 3 bases and J by 0 bases. The CDR3 loop is CATSDRQGNQETQYF. DNA of the CDR3: TGTGCCACCAGTGATAGACAGGGAAACCAAGAGACCCAGTACTTC.

The chain uses TRBV28 and TRBJ1-5; weak D call: TRBD1 (6 bases). The V and J ends lost 3 bases and 6 bases respectively, with 12 bases between them. This CDR3 region has 14 residues. Germline CDR1 and CDR2: MDHEN and SYDVKM. CDR3 protein: CASSFLQGPQPQHF. The CDR3 region has the DNA TGTGCCAGCAGTTTCCTACAGGGTCCTCAGCCCCAGCATTTT.

J is TRBJ1-5 and V is TRBV19; perhaps TRBD1 as D (6 bases). V lost 6 bases and J 2 bases, leaving 29 bases between the germline ends. The CDR3 totals 20 residues. CDR1 and CDR2 (germline): LNHDA, SQIVND (reference sequence). CDR3: CASRTGQRREGVRGNQPQHF. CDR3 sequence (DNA): TGTGCCAGTAGAACCGGACAGAGAAGGGAGGGTGTAAGAGGCAATCAGCCCCAGCATTTT.

CDR3 in DNA: TGTGCCAGCAGCTTGCACTTCGAGACCCAGTACTTC. As protein: CASSLHFETQYF. This chain links TRBV5-4 with TRBJ2-5; D not certain. The CDR3 has 12 residues. Per the germline V gene, CDR1 is SGHNT and CDR2 is YYREEE (reference sequence). Trimming removed 1 base at V and 5 bases at J, with 6 bases between.

The chain combines TRBV28 with TRBJ1-3; D is undetermined. With 6 bases removed from V and 1 base from J, the gap between germline ends came to 13 bases. The CDR3 loop spans 15 amino acids. Per the germline V gene, CDR1 is MDHEN and CDR2 is SYDVKM. CDR3 in amino acids: CASRSPGPSGNTIYF. In DNA, the CDR3 is TGTGCCAGCAGATCTCCAGGACCATCTGGAAACACCATATATTTT.

This clone was seen only once. CDR3 DNA sequence: TGTGCCAGCAGCCCACCGGGGGCCTACGAGCAGTACTTC. Protein sequence: CASSPPGAYEQYF. The chain links TRBV6-2 or TRBV6-3 to TRBJ2-7; the D gene is possibly TRBD2 (6 bases). Germline values: CDR1 MNHEY, CDR2 SVGEGT. The CDR3 is made up of 13 amino acids. Trimming took 6 bases from V and 2 from J, leaving 11 bases between them.

The gene calls are TRBV5-4 and TRBJ1-2; 10 bases align to TRBD1. This CDR3 spans 15 amino acids. The J segment lost 5 bases and the V segment lost 1 base, leaving 5 bases of the junction unmatched. The germline gives CDR1 SGHNT, CDR2 YYREEE (reference sequence). CDR3 sequence: CASSLPGQGTYGYTF. Here the CDR3 DNA reads TGTGCCAGCAGCTTGCCGGGACAGGGGACGTATGGCTACACCTTC.